The entry below gives a single TCR beta chain sequence along with its context. What it binds is not known. Because the CDR3's place on the DNA is in doubt, the DNA is left out and the CDR3 is given as listed by TCRdb. The data were obtained in a study of breast tumors, draining lymph nodes, adjacent tissues. Points from the study as a whole: Most tumor T cells seemingly derive from lymph node, then expand in tumor. Luminal-like breast cancer showed significantly greater tumor-nontumor repertoire similarity than basal-like breast cancer did. The lymph node origin of tumor T cells was framed as consistent with a hypothesis, not demonstrated. Tumors had less TCR diversity than lymph nodes, more than nontumor tissue.

23 amino acids form the CDR3, both terminal residues included. Looked up from germline, CDR1 is SQVTM and CDR2 is ANQGSEA. TCRdb reprocessed the multiplex PCR reads via MiXCR and lists one record per CDR3 protein. The sample lists 200,000 or so distinct CDR3 sequences, approximately 31% seen once, with around 4.5% in the top ten. Breast cancer patients provided tissue from their axillary draining lymph nodes. V is TRBV29-1 and J is TRBJ2-5; the table assigns TRBD1, which was not confirmed against the DNA. Sequenced sample: axillary lymph node tissue. This sequence was found in a female donor with breast cancer. Some clones in this sample may be carry-over from other donors' samples. The CDR3 reads CSVEDSAVYLCASTPGPVETQYF.